This record covers a single T cell receptor (beta chain). Its target is not known. Germline values: CDR1 ENHRY, CDR2 SYGVKD. Trimming at V came to 0 bases and at J to 2 bases, leaving 2 bases not matched to a gene. CDR3 length: 15 residues. This sample stems from a study of T cell responses to AZD1222 COVID-19 vaccine. Profiling relied on immunoSEQ multiplex PCR, and the TCRdb table lists in-frame clones only, not all of them. The sample holds 140,000 to 150,000 clones, just over 90% seen once. Study-level findings and limits: Donors in the cohort were predominantly white British and more often female, and clonal diversity was possibly underestimated. Nearly half of spike-specific TCRs reportedly target unmutated variant regions.

The sequencing here drew on peripheral blood, taken 28 days after the second AZD1222 dose. The chain recombines TRBV10-3 with TRBJ2-7, with 9 bases fitting TRBD2. The sequence came from an adult who received the AZD1222 COVID-19 vaccine. The CDR3 DNA sequence: TGTGCCATCAGTGAGTCGGGACTAGCCACCTACGAGCAGTACTTC. Translated: CAISESGLATYEQYF.